The 17 T cell receptor beta chains in this list originate from one sample, sequenced in a study of T cells in Graves' hyperthyroidism and ophthalmopathy. RNA transcripts were the template for amplifying TCR beta CDR3 regions. HTBI primers drove first-round RT-PCR of the TCR CDR3. TCRdb called the multiplex PCR reads again in MiXCR, with one record for every CDR3 protein. The sample includes about 640,000 distinct CDR3 sequences, less than 25% of them seen just once. Specimen: blood. The source of these receptors is a man aged 30 to 45 with Graves' ophthalmopathy.

As for this clonotype: A read error may explain this, as a much larger clone is one base away. The rearrangement uses TRBV28 and TRBJ2-2; D call uncertain. Germline-derived CDR1 and CDR2 are MDHEN and SYDVKM. V was shortened by 3 bases and J by 5 bases, with 10 bases between the two germline ends. The CDR3 spans 14 residues. The CDR3 coding sequence is TGTGCCAGCAGTTTTTGGCAGGAGACCGGGGAGCTGTTTTTT. Encoded protein: CASSFWQETGELFF.

The genes are TRBV5-1 and TRBJ2-5, with D possibly being TRBD1 or TRBD2 (5 bases each). The CDR3 has 14 residues. V was cut by 3 bases and J by 1 base, with 10 bases left in between. Germline CDR1 and CDR2: SGHRS and YFSETQ. The CDR3 sequence is CASSSPGRQETQYF. DNA of the CDR3: TGCGCCAGCAGCTCCCCGGGACGCCAAGAGACCCAGTACTTC. Supplemented by reference TRBV5-1 and TRBJ2-5, the full variable domain reads KAGVTQTPRYLIKTRGQQVTLSCSPISGHRSVSWYQQTPGQGLQFLFEYFSETQRNKGNFPGRFSGRQFSNSRSEMNVSTLELGDSALYLCASSSPGRQETQYFGPGTRLLVL.

V is TRBV28 and J is TRBJ2-1; D perhaps matches TRBD2 (5 bases). The V gene's germline CDR1 is MDHEN and CDR2 SYDVKM. The CDR3 is made up of 15 amino acids. V was pared by 6 bases and J by 0 bases, with 12 bases between. The CDR3 DNA sequence: TGTGCCAGCAGCCGACTACCGAGCTCCTACAATGAGCAGTTCTTC. Encoded protein: CASSRLPSSYNEQFF.

This clonotype was seen at least ten times. This sequence joins TRBV5-5 and TRBJ1-1; D may be TRBD1 (5 bases). V was pared by 1 base and J by 11 bases, with 9 bases between. Germline CDR1 reads SGHKS; CDR2 reads YYEKEE (reference sequence). This CDR3 has 11 amino acids. The DNA of the CDR3 is TGTGCCAGCAGCTTGCCAGGGACGGCTTTCTTT. Amino acids: CASSLPGTAFF. Full variable domain (remainder filled in from reference TRBV5-5 and TRBJ1-1): DAGVTQSPTHLIKTRGQQVTLRCSPISGHKSVSWYQQVLGQGPQFIFQYYEKEERGRGNFPDRFSARQFPNYSSELNVNALLLGDSALYLCASSLPGTAFFGQGTRLTVV.

This clonotype was seen a few times. The rearrangement joins TRBV27 to TRBJ2-1, with 10 nucleotides matching TRBD2. Trimming took 4 bases from V and 2 from J; bases not matched to a gene: 5. The CDR3 has 16 residues. The germline V gene has CDR1 MNHEY and CDR2 SMNVEV (reference sequence). The CDR3 nucleotides are TGTGCCAGCAGTTACACTAGCGGGACCGCCTACAATGAGCAGTTCTTC. Its protein product is CASSYTSGTAYNEQFF.

This clonotype has a handful of counts. V gene TRBV10-3 combines with J gene TRBJ1-1; D is uncertain. The germline V gene encodes CDR1 ENHRY and CDR2 SYGVKD. The CDR3 extends over 13 amino acids. Trimming took 6 bases from V and 0 from J, leaving 8 bases between them. This chain's CDR3 is CAIRDQVNTEAFF. For the CDR3, the DNA is TGTGCCATCAGAGACCAGGTGAACACTGAAGCTTTCTTT.

CDR3 amino acids: CASSVLAGGSYEQFF. CDR3 sequence (DNA): TGTGCCAGCAGTGTACTAGCGGGTGGTTCGTATGAGCAGTTCTTC. The J gene is TRBJ2-1, the V gene TRBV27, with 9 bases lining up with TRBD2. Germline loops: CDR1 MNHEY, CDR2 SMNVEV (reference sequence). The CDR3 consists of 15 residues. V lost 5 bases and J lost 8; bases outside the gene matches: 10.

This clonotype came up many times. V and J are TRBV30 and TRBJ2-7; 11 bases fit TRBD2. The CDR3 runs 15 residues. Trimming cost V 1 base and J 3 bases; bases outside gene matches: 5. The germline gives CDR1 GTSNPN, CDR2 SVGIG (reference sequence). In nucleotides, the CDR3 is TGTGCCTGGAGTGCTCCTAGCGGGAGGAACTACGAGCAGTACTTC. Residues: CAWSAPSGRNYEQYF.

The table lists this clonotype with many counts. The genes are TRBV11-3 and TRBJ2-1, with D possibly matching TRBD2 (5 bases). V was trimmed by 3 bases and J by 6 bases, leaving 12 bases between them. The CDR3 has 14 residues. CDR1 is SGHNT and CDR2 is YENEEA in the germline V gene. CDR3 loop: CASSFGARVNEQFF. CDR3 coding DNA: TGTGCCAGCAGCTTCGGCGCGAGGGTCAATGAGCAGTTCTTC.

CDR3: CASSLGGARVYEQYF. In DNA form, the CDR3 reads TGTGCCAGCAGCTTGGGGGGGGCGAGGGTCTACGAGCAGTACTTC. The chain employs TRBV11-2 and TRBJ2-7, with a possible D match to TRBD2 (7 bases). Germline V gene lookup returns CDR1 SGHAT and CDR2 FQNNGV. CDR3 size: 15 residues. Between the trimmed V and J ends, which lost 3 bases and 3 bases, there was a span of 15 bases.

The J gene is TRBJ2-7, the V gene TRBV5-1; possibly TRBD2 for D (6 bases). Deletions cut 3 bases from V and 1 base from J, with 14 bases between. Germline CDR1 reads SGHRS; CDR2 reads YFSETQ. The CDR3 is 15 residues long. The CDR3 loop reads CASSSTGLQSYEQYF. The CDR3 region has the DNA TGCGCCAGCAGCTCTACGGGACTCCAATCCTACGAGCAGTACTTC.

The V call is TRBV20-1, the J call TRBJ2-3, with D possibly matching TRBD2 (5 bases). Trimming took off 3 bases at V and 2 bases at J, with 15 bases between the two ends. The CDR3 consists of 15 residues. CDR1 and CDR2 from the germline V gene are DFQATT and SNEGSKA (reference sequence). CDR3 loop: CSASRNSVITDTQYF. The CDR3 DNA sequence: TGCAGTGCTAGCAGGAATAGCGTTATCACAGATACGCAGTATTTT.

V gene TRBV7-9 combines with J gene TRBJ2-3; the D gene is possibly TRBD2 (5 bases). This CDR3 has 13 amino acids. Germline V CDR1 and CDR2: SEHNR, FQNEAQ (reference sequence). V was clipped by 5 bases and J by 2 bases, with 8 bases between them. CDR3 in DNA: TGTGCCAGCAGCGGAGGCAACACAGATACGCAGTATTTT. This encodes CASSGGNTDTQYF.

This clonotype was seen a few times. The chain couples TRBV4-2 to TRBJ2-3; TRBD2 aligns across 10 bases. Germline CDR1 reads LGHNA; CDR2 reads YNFKEQ. J gave up 5 bases and V 0 bases, and 11 bases lay outside the gene matches. This CDR3 is 18 amino acids long. The CDR3 reads CASSQDPALAGDVDTQYF. The CDR3 DNA follows: TGTGCCAGCAGCCAAGACCCCGCCCTAGCGGGAGACGTAGATACGCAGTATTTT.

The chain recombines TRBV27 with TRBJ2-1; possible D gene TRBD2, 6 bases. Trimming left V 5 bases short and J 0 bases short, with 23 bases between. Germline lookup yields CDR1 MNHEY and CDR2 SMNVEV (reference sequence). The CDR3 spans 19 residues. The CDR3 is CASSPILSGVRSSYNEQFF. The CDR3 nucleotides are TGTGCCAGCAGTCCCATCCTATCGGGGGTCCGGAGCTCCTACAATGAGCAGTTCTTC.

Many counts were recorded for this clonotype. A read error may account for a junction end that differs from germline. The chain joins TRBV7-2 to TRBJ2-1, with 7 bases aligning to TRBD1. The CDR3 is made up of 13 amino acids. CDR1 and CDR2 from the germline V gene are SGHTA and FQGNSA. The DNA of the CDR3 is TGTGCCAGCAGCTGGGACAGACTCAATGATCAGTTCTTC. Translation gives CASSWDRLNDQFF.

The V call is TRBV29-1, the J call TRBJ1-2; TRBD1 matches at 10 bases. V was clipped by 0 bases and J by 7 bases; unmatched bases: 11. The CDR3 covers 16 residues. Germline CDR1 reads SQVTM; CDR2 reads ANQGSEA. DNA of the CDR3: TGCAGCGTTGAAGATTGGGACAGGGGTATTCAGGGTGGCTACACCTTC. Translation: CSVEDWDRGIQGGYTF.